One T cell receptor (beta chain) is described in this entry. Its antigen is still unknown. The source of the sample is a study of cytomegalovirus exposure and HLA in healthy donors. Study-level background: Earlier results showed almost 120 million unique TCR beta sequences derived from some 180 million T cells. Points from the study as a whole: The CMV antigen specificity of a few CMV-associated chains was confirmed through in vitro analysis. In presence/absence analyses, roughly uniform sequencing depth across donors was assumed. Data from an earlier analysis indicated that most TCR beta V segments were productive either about 90% or about 30% of the time.

13 Jbeta primers and 60 Vbeta primers were used for the PCR. Produced via immunoSEQ multiplex PCR; TCRdb's table is partial and in-frame only. The repertoire has some 200,000 clones, around 80% of them found once; the top ten carry 2.7%. V lost 3 bases and J lost 0, with 15 bases in between. This CDR3 spans 17 amino acids. Germline loops: CDR1 SGDLS, CDR2 YYNGEE. The chain carries TRBV9 and TRBJ1-4; D might be TRBD1 (6 bases). Sequenced material: PBMCs. The receptor comes from a woman aged 60-75 years in good health and CMV-seropositive. For the CDR3, the DNA is TGTGCCAGCAGCGCCGCGCCCAGGGACACAACTAATGAAAAACTGTTTTTT. This encodes CASSAAPRDTTNEKLFF.